The sequence of this T cell receptor beta chain was determined in a study of blood T cell repertoires in COVID-19. About the research overall: Spain, Italy and the United States supplied samples that represented acute and convalescent COVID-19. From T cells, B-cell-depleted T cells, or PBMCs came the material, which was cDNA or gDNA.

Methods used by the authors: Estimates of nucleated cell counts were drawn from the amplification of reference gene primers. The repertoire was sequenced with immunoSEQ multiplex PCR; TCRdb's copy has only in-frame clones and lacks some. V and J calls plus clone size are reproduced from that table; the DNA served to infer D and trimming. The table shows 310,000 or so clones, with around 87% occurring only once. The length of the CDR3 is 14 residues. Germline V gene sequence: CDR1 KGHSH, CDR2 LQKENI. Trimming removed 5 bases from V and 4 bases from J; junction bases left unmatched: 5. The TCR was taken from a man over 45 with active or convalescent COVID-19. Sequencing was carried out using peripheral blood. V and J are TRBV18 and TRBJ2-3, with TRBD1 matching over 8 bases. The CDR3 here is CASSTTGVPDTQYF. CDR3 coding DNA: TGTGCCAGCTCAACGACAGGGGTCCCAGATACGCAGTATTTT.